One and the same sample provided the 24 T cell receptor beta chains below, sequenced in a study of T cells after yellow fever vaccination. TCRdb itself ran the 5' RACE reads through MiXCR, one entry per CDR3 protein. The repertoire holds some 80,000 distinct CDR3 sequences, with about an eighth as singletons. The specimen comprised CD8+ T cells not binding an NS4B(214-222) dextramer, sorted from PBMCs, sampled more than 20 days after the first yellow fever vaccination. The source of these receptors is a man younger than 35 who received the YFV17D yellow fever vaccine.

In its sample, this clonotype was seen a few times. The CDR3 protein is CASSFSGGRSDTQYF. CDR3 coding DNA: TGTGCCAGCAGCTTTAGCGGGGGCCGGTCAGATACGCAGTATTTT. The gene calls are TRBV7-2 and TRBJ2-3; TRBD2 matches 9 bases. Germline loops: CDR1 SGHTA, CDR2 FQGNSA. The CDR3 consists of 15 residues. Germline trimming cut 3 bases from V and 4 bases from J; bases unmatched to any gene: 5.

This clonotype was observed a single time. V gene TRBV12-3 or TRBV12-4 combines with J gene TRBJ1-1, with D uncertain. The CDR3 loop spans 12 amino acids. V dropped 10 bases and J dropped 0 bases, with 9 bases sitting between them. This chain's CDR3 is CATGRMNTEAFF. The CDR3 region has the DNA TGTGCCACCGGACGGATGAACACTGAAGCTTTCTTT.

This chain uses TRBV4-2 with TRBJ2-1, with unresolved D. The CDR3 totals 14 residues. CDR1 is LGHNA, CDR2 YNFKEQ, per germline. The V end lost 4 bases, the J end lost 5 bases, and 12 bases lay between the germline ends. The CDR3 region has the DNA TGTGCCAGCAGCCCCGAGCGCCTCCACAATGAGCAGTTCTTC. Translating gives CASSPERLHNEQFF.

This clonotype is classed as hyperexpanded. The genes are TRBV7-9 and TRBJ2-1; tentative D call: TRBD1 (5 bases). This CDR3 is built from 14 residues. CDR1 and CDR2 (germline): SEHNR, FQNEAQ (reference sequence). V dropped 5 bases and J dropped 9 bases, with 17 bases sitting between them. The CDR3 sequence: CASSPRAGKGEQFF. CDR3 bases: TGTGCCAGCAGCCCAAGGGCAGGGAAGGGTGAGCAGTTCTTC.

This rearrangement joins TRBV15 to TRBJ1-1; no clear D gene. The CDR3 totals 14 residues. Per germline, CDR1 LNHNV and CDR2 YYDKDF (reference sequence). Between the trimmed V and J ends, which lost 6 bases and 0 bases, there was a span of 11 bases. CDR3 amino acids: CATSVYSLNTEAFF. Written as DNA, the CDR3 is TGTGCCACCAGTGTGTACTCACTGAACACTGAAGCTTTCTTT.

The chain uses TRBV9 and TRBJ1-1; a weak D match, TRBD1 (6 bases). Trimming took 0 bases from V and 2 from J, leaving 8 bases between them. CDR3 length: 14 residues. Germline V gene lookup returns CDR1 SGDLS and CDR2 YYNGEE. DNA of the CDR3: TGTGCCAGCAGCGTAGAGGGGGGAAACACTGAAGCTTTCTTT. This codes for CASSVEGGNTEAFF.

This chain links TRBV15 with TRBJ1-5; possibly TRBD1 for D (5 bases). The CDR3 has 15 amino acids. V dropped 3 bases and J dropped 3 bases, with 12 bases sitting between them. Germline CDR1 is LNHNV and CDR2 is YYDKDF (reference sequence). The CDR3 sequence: CATSREDKINQPQHF. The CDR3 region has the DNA TGTGCCACCAGCAGGGAGGACAAGATCAATCAGCCCCAGCATTTT. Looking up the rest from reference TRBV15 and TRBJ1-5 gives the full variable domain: DAMVIQNPRYQVTQFGKPVTLSCSQTLNHNVMYWYQQKSSQAPKLLFHYYDKDFNNEADTPDNFQSRRPNTSFCFLDIRSPGLGDTAMYLCATSREDKINQPQHFGDGTRLSIL.

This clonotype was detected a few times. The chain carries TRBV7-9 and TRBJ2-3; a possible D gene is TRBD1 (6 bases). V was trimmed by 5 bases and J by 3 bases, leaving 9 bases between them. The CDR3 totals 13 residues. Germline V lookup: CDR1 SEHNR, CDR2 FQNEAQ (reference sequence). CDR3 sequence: CASSTGQTDTQYF. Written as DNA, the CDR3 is TGTGCCAGCAGCACGGGACAAACAGATACGCAGTATTTT. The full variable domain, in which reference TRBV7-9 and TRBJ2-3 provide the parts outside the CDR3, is DTGVSQNPRHKITKRGQNVTFRCDPISEHNRLYWYRQTLGQGPEFLTYFQNEAQLEKSRLLSDRFSAERPKGSFSTLEIQRTEQGDSAMYLCASSTGQTDTQYFGPGTRLTVL.

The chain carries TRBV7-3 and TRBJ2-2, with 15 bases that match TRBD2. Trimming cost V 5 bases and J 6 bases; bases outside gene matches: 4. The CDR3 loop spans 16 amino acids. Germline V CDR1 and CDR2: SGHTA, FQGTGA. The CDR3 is CASSRTSGGAPGELFF. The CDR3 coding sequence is TGTGCCAGCAGCAGGACTAGCGGGGGGGCCCCCGGGGAGCTGTTTTTT.

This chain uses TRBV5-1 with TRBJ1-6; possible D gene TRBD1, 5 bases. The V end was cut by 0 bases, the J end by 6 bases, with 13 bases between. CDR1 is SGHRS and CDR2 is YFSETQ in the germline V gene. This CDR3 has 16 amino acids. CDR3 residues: CASSLAQGPTNSPLHF. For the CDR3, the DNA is TGCGCCAGCAGCTTGGCCCAGGGCCCGACTAATTCACCCCTCCACTTT. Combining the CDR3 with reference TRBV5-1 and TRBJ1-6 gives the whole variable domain KAGVTQTPRYLIKTRGQQVTLSCSPISGHRSVSWYQQTPGQGLQFLFEYFSETQRNKGNFPGRFSGRQFSNSRSEMNVSTLELGDSALYLCASSLAQGPTNSPLHFGNGTRLTVT.

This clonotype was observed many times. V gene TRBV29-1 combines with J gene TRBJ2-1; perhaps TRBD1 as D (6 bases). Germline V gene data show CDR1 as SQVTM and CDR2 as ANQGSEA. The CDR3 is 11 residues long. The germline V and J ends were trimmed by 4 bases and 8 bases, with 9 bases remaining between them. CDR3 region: CSVGRGYEQFF. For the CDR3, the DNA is TGCAGCGTTGGCAGGGGATATGAGCAGTTCTTC.

In DNA, the CDR3 is TGTGCCAGCAGCCCCGACGGGCTCTCCTATAATTCACCCCTCCACTTT. It specifies CASSPDGLSYNSPLHF. The V gene is TRBV12-3 or TRBV12-4, the J gene TRBJ1-6; D gene unclear. V dropped 6 bases and J dropped 0 bases, with 12 bases sitting between them. The CDR3 extends over 16 amino acids.

The CDR3 DNA sequence: TGTGCCAGCAGCCACAGTTTGACTAGGTCGGGTGAGACCCAGTACTTC. This encodes CASSHSLTRSGETQYF. The genes are TRBV11-2 and TRBJ2-5; TRBD2 is a possible D gene (6 bases). CDR3 length: 16 amino acids. V dropped 5 bases and J dropped 5 bases, with 21 bases sitting between them. The germline gives CDR1 SGHAT, CDR2 FQNNGV.

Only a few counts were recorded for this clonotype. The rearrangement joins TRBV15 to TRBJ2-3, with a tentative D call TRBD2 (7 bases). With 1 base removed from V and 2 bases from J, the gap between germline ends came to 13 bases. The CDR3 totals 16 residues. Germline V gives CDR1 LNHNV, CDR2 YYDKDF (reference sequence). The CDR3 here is CATSRGWEGHTDTQYF. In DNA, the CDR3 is TGTGCCACCAGCAGAGGATGGGAGGGACACACAGATACGCAGTATTTT.

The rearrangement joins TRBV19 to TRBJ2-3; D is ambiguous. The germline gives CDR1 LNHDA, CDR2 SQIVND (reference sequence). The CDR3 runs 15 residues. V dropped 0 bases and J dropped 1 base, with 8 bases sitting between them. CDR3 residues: CASSIESSGTDTQYF. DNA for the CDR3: TGTGCCAGTAGTATAGAGTCCAGTGGCACAGATACGCAGTATTTT.

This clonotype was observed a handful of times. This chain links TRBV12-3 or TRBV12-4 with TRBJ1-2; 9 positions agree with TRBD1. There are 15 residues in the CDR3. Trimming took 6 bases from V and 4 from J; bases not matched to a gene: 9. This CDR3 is CASRGRTGDVYGYTF. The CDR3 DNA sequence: TGTGCCAGCAGGGGTAGGACAGGGGACGTCTATGGCTACACCTTC.

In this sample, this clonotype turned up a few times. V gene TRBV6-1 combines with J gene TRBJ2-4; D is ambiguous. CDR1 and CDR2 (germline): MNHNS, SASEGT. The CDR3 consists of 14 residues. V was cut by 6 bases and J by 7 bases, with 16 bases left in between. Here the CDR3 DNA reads TGTGCCAGCAGCCAACGGGTCCCCGGGAACATTCAGTACTTC. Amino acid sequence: CASSQRVPGNIQYF.

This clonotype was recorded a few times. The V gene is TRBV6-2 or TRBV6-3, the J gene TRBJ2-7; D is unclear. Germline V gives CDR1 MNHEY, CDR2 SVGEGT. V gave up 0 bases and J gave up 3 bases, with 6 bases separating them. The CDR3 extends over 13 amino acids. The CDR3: CASSYSSFYEQYV. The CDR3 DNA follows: TGTGCCAGCAGTTACTCTAGTTTCTACGAGCAGTACGTC.

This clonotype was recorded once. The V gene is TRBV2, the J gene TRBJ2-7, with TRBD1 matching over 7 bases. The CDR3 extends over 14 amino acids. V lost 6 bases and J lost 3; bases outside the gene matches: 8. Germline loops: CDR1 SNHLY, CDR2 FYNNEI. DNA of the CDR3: TGTGCCAGCAGCGAGGAGACAGGGCTCTACGAGCAGTACGTC. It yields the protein CASSEETGLYEQYV.

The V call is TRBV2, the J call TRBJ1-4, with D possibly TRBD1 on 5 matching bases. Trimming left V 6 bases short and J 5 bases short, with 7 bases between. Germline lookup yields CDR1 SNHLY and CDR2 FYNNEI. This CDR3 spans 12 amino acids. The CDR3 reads CASRAGNEKLFF. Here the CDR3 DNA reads TGTGCCAGCAGGGCAGGGAATGAAAAACTGTTTTTT.

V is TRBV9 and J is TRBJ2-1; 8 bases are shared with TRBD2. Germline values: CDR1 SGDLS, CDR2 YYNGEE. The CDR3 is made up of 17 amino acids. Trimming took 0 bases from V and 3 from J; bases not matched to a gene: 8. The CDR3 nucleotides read TGTGCCAGCAGCGTAGGAGCTTCGGCGGGGGGCTACAATGAGCAGTTCTTC. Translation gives CASSVGASAGGYNEQFF. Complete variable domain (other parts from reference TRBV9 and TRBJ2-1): DSGVTQTPKHLITATGQRVTLRCSPRSGDLSVYWYQQSLDQGLQFLIQYYNGEERAKGNILERFSAQQFPDLHSELNLSSLELGDSALYFCASSVGASAGGYNEQFFGPGTRLTVL.

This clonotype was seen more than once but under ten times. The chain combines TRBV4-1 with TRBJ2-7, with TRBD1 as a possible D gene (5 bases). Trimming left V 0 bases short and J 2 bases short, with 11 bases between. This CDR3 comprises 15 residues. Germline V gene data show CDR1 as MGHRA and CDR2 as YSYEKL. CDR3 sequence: CASSQDDRATYEQYV. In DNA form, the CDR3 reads TGCGCCAGCAGCCAAGATGACAGAGCGACCTACGAGCAGTACGTC.

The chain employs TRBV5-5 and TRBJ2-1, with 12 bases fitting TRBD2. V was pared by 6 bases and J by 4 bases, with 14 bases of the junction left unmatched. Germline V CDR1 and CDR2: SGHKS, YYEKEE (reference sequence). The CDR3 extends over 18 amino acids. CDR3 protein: CASNPGTSGSSIYNEQFF. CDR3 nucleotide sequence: TGTGCCAGCAACCCCGGGACTAGCGGGTCCTCAATATACAATGAGCAGTTCTTC.

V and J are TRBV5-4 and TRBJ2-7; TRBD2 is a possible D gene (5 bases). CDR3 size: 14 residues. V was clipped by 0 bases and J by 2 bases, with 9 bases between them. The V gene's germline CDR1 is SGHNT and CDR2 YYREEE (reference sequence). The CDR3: CASSLGTLPYEQYV. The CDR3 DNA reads TGTGCCAGCAGCTTGGGGACTTTGCCCTACGAGCAGTACGTC.